This T cell receptor beta chain emerged from a study of cytomegalovirus exposure and HLA in healthy donors. Looking at the study overall: Most genotyped donors, about four fifths of 398, had Caucasian-associated genetic ancestry.

The junction had 5 bases not matched to a gene; V was cut back by 2 bases and J by 2 bases. CDR3 size: 16 residues. Germline assignment: CDR1 SGHAT and CDR2 FQNNGV. PCR primers comprised 60 Vbeta and 13 Jbeta primers. The table came from immunoSEQ multiplex PCR; TCRdb's copy has only in-frame clones and leaves some out. The table lists roughly 110,000 clones, approximately 83% of them singletons. As for this clone: Its antigen is currently unknown.

Study-wide results and limits: A few CMV-associated chains proved CMV antigen-specific in vitro. As a later analysis revealed, most CMV-associated TCR beta chains appeared HLA-restricted. Indistinguishability led to the exclusion of some V segments, TRBV6-2 and TRBV6-3 included.

The TCR sequence derives from a woman aged 18-29 years in good health and CMV-seronegative. The chain combines TRBV11-2 with TRBJ2-3, with 9 bases that match TRBD2. The sequenced sample was PBMCs. This CDR3 is CASSLRVAGATDTQYF. The CDR3 DNA sequence: TGTGCCAGCAGCTTAAGGGTAGCGGGAGCCACAGATACGCAGTATTTT.